Presented here are 11 T cell receptor beta chains from one specimen sequenced in a study of cytomegalovirus exposure and HLA in healthy donors. TCRdb's copy holds only in-frame clones and misses some; the assay was immunoSEQ multiplex PCR. This sample has 200,000 or so clones, with approximately 80% found just once. The source material was PBMCs. All receptors derive from a man aged 18 to 29 in good health and CMV-seropositive.

The chain carries TRBV2 and TRBJ2-3; 9 bases fit TRBD2. V was pared by 1 base and J by 7 bases, with 6 bases of the junction left unmatched. CDR1 SNHLY and CDR2 FYNNEI come from the germline V gene. This CDR3 region has 15 residues. CDR3 loop: CASSEGAGGPNTQYF. The DNA of the CDR3 is TGTGCCAGCAGTGAAGGGGCGGGAGGGCCAAATACGCAGTATTTT.

The chain links TRBV29-1 to TRBJ2-3; D is possibly TRBD2 (6 bases). CDR1 and CDR2 from the germline V gene are SQVTM and ANQGSEA. The CDR3 is 15 residues long. V gave up 0 bases and J gave up 0 bases, with 10 bases separating them. As DNA, the CDR3 is TGCAGCGTTGAAGACGGAGGGCCAAGCACAGATACGCAGTATTTT. Its translation is CSVEDGGPSTDTQYF.

The rearrangement joins TRBV9 to TRBJ2-3, with 11 nucleotides matching TRBD1. Looked up from germline, CDR1 is SGDLS and CDR2 is YYNGEE. V gave up 3 bases and J gave up 5 bases; unmatched junction bases: 2. This CDR3 comprises 14 residues. Written as DNA, the CDR3 is TGTGCCAGCAGCGCAGGGACAGGGGGAGATACGCAGTATTTT. Its protein is CASSAGTGGDTQYF.

The chain combines TRBV28 with TRBJ2-7; 9 bases are a match to TRBD2. This CDR3 has 16 residues. V was pared by 3 bases and J by 3 bases, with 9 bases of the junction left unmatched. The germline V gene encodes CDR1 MDHEN and CDR2 SYDVKM. CDR3 sequence (DNA): TGTGCCAGCAGTTTCTCCCTAGCGGGACTAAGCTACGAGCAGTACTTC. Its protein product is CASSFSLAGLSYEQYF. The full variable domain, its missing parts supplied by reference TRBV28 and TRBJ2-7, is DVKVTQSSRYLVKRTGEKVFLECVQDMDHENMFWYRQDPGLGLRLIYFSYDVKMKEKGDIPEGYSVSREKKERFSLILESASTNQTSMYLCASSFSLAGLSYEQYFGPGTRLTVT.

The rearrangement joins TRBV27 to TRBJ2-7, with D possibly matching TRBD1 (6 bases). Germline lookup yields CDR1 MNHEY and CDR2 SMNVEV (reference sequence). With 7 bases removed from V and 2 bases from J, the gap between germline ends came to 12 bases. The CDR3 contains 13 residues. CDR3 coding DNA: TGTGCCAGCACTAACGCAGGGGCCTACGAGCAGTACTTC. Its protein is CASTNAGAYEQYF.

The chain recombines TRBV18 with TRBJ1-1; D not certain. The V end was cut by 6 bases, the J end by 3 bases, with 11 bases between. CDR1 is KGHSH and CDR2 is LQKENI in the germline V gene. The CDR3 is 13 residues long. The CDR3 sequence is CASSVIEDTEAFF. The CDR3 DNA sequence: TGTGCCAGCTCGGTAATAGAGGACACTGAAGCTTTCTTT.

This clone was counted once. V usage is TRBV27 and J usage is TRBJ2-1, with D uncertain. The germline gives CDR1 MNHEY, CDR2 SMNVEV (reference sequence). Trimming removed 8 bases at V and 1 base at J, with 18 bases between. This CDR3 spans 16 amino acids. For the CDR3, the DNA is TGTGCCAGCCTGCCTCGGTGGAGAGCTTCCTACAATGAGCAGTTCTTC. Translated: CASLPRWRASYNEQFF.

The rearrangement joins TRBV5-1 to TRBJ2-3, with TRBD1 matching over 7 bases. The CDR3 covers 12 residues. The V gene end was trimmed by 4 bases and the J gene end by 11 bases; junction bases not matched to a gene: 7. Per germline, CDR1 SGHRS and CDR2 YFSETQ. The CDR3 DNA is TGCGCCAGCAGCGTAGGGGACAGACAGCAGTATTTT. Translation gives CASSVGDRQQYF.

The sample holds one count of this clone. The rearrangement joins TRBV27 to TRBJ2-5; D is unclear. The length of the CDR3 is 14 residues. Between the trimmed V and J ends, which lost 8 bases and 4 bases, there was a span of 17 bases. Germline loops: CDR1 MNHEY, CDR2 SMNVEV (reference sequence). CDR3 in amino acids: CASAGWSGGETQYF. The CDR3 nucleotides read TGTGCCAGCGCCGGCTGGAGTGGTGGAGAGACCCAGTACTTC.

This clone appeared a few times. This chain joins TRBV5-4 and TRBJ2-7; D perhaps matches TRBD1 (6 bases). Germline V gene data show CDR1 as SGHNT and CDR2 as YYREEE (reference sequence). This CDR3 spans 13 amino acids. The ends were cut back, 5 bases at V and 3 bases at J, with 12 bases in the middle. The CDR3: CASSTGHGYEQYF. The CDR3 nucleotides are TGTGCCAGCAGTACGGGACACGGCTACGAGCAGTACTTC.

The rearrangement links TRBV6-6 to TRBJ1-1; a possible D gene is TRBD1 (5 bases). The CDR3 length is 13 residues. Trimming left V 8 bases short and J 0 bases short, with 10 bases between. Germline lookup yields CDR1 MNHNY and CDR2 SVGAGI (reference sequence). CDR3 protein: CASRGVVNTEAFF. The CDR3 region has the DNA TGTGCCAGCCGGGGGGTGGTGAACACTGAAGCTTTCTTT.